The 14 T cell receptor beta chains below come from one sample, sequenced in a study of human T cells and chemical hapten exposure. TCRdb fed the RACE reads into MiXCR, producing one record per CDR3 protein. Of about 160,000 distinct CDR3 sequences listed, 25% to 35% are singletons. Indicated time point: patch test 3, about 24 weeks after DPC sensitization. Stated treatment: therapeutic diphenylcyclopropenone sensitization with weekly scalp DPC. The starting material was whole blood, obtained in connection with sensitization to the hapten diphenylcyclopropenone (DPC). Receptor source: a woman younger than 30 with alopecia areata. Some clones in this sample may be carry-over from other donors' samples.

This clonotype was observed many times. The chain links TRBV6-2 or TRBV6-3 to TRBJ2-3, with D unresolved. Germline CDR1 and CDR2: MNHEY and SVGEGT. Trimming shortened V by 6 bases and J by 0 bases, and 10 bases separated the two germline ends. The CDR3 totals 14 residues. DNA for the CDR3: TGTGCCAGCAGGCGACTCGAGAGCACAGATACGCAGTATTTT. Translation gives CASRRLESTDTQYF.

V gene TRBV6-2 or TRBV6-3 combines with J gene TRBJ2-3; D is possibly TRBD1 or TRBD2 (5 bases each). The V end lost 1 base, the J end lost 1 base, and 18 bases lay between the germline ends. From germline, CDR1 is MNHEY and CDR2 SVGEGT. The CDR3 totals 18 residues. The CDR3 DNA follows: TGTGCCAGCAGTTACTTTCCTCCGGGACCGCTTCGCACAGATACGCAGTATTTT. Translating it yields CASSYFPPGPLRTDTQYF.

The chain employs TRBV27 and TRBJ2-1; D may be TRBD2 (6 bases). This CDR3 is 14 amino acids long. The germline V gene has CDR1 MNHEY and CDR2 SMNVEV (reference sequence). The V end lost 8 bases, the J end lost 0 bases, and 11 bases lay between the germline ends. The CDR3 here is CASGRRDSYNEQFF. The CDR3 region has the DNA TGTGCCAGCGGGAGGCGGGACTCCTACAATGAGCAGTTCTTC.

The chain combines TRBV4-2 with TRBJ2-1; 9 positions match TRBD2. The CDR3 totals 17 residues. V dropped 0 bases and J dropped 7; count of bases not matched to a gene: 10. Germline V CDR1 and CDR2: LGHNA, YNFKEQ. CDR3 region: CASSQDRRLAGRNEQFF. CDR3 nucleotides: TGTGCCAGCAGCCAAGATCGACGGCTAGCGGGAAGAAATGAGCAGTTCTTC.

This chain links TRBV18 with TRBJ2-3, with D possibly being TRBD1 (6 bases). The CDR3 spans 17 residues. V gave up 3 bases and J gave up 2 bases, with 18 bases separating them. Germline V gene lookup returns CDR1 KGHSH and CDR2 LQKENI. The CDR3: CASSPLPGGQFTDTQYF. DNA of the CDR3: TGTGCCAGCTCACCCCTGCCAGGAGGACAGTTCACAGATACGCAGTATTTT. Combining the CDR3 with reference TRBV18 and TRBJ2-3 gives the whole variable domain NAGVMQNPRHLVRRRGQEARLRCSPMKGHSHVYWYRQLPEEGLKFMVYLQKENIIDESGMPKERFSAEFPKEGPSILRIQQVVRGDSAAYFCASSPLPGGQFTDTQYFGPGTRLTVL.

This rearrangement joins TRBV19 to TRBJ2-6; tentative D call: TRBD2 (5 bases). Germline V lookup: CDR1 LNHDA, CDR2 SQIVND (reference sequence). V gave up 11 bases and J gave up 1 base, with 9 bases separating them. The CDR3 loop spans 13 amino acids. DNA of the CDR3: TGTGCCTCGGGAACGTCTGGGGCCAACGTCCTGACTTTC. Encoded protein: CASGTSGANVLTF. Full variable domain (remainder filled in from reference TRBV19 and TRBJ2-6): DGGITQSPKYLFRKEGQNVTLSCEQNLNHDAMYWYRQDPGQGLRLIYYSQIVNDFQKGDIAEGYSVSREKKESFPLTVTSAQKNPTAFYLCASGTSGANVLTFGAGSRLTVL.

This clonotype has a count of ten or more. The gene calls are TRBV9 and TRBJ2-5; D gene uncertain. This CDR3 has 13 residues. V was clipped by 0 bases and J by 6 bases, with 9 bases between them. Germline V lookup: CDR1 SGDLS, CDR2 YYNGEE. DNA of the CDR3: TGTGCCAGCAGCGTAGGTGGAGAGCAGACCCAGTACTTC. This encodes CASSVGGEQTQYF.

The chain is built from TRBV12-3 or TRBV12-4 and TRBJ2-1; D remains unclear. V lost 7 bases and J lost 3, with 4 bases in between. There are 11 residues in the CDR3. This CDR3 reads CASTDYNEQFF. The CDR3 DNA follows: TGTGCCAGCACAGACTACAATGAGCAGTTCTTC.

The chain is built from TRBV27 and TRBJ1-2, with 8 positions matching TRBD1. CDR3 length equals 15 residues. Germline assignment: CDR1 MNHEY and CDR2 SMNVEV (reference sequence). The ends lost 2 bases at V and 3 bases at J; junction bases unmatched: 5. The chain's CDR3 is CASSLQGAADYGYTF. The CDR3, as DNA: TGTGCCAGCAGTTTACAGGGGGCGGCGGACTATGGCTACACCTTC.

V gene TRBV7-2 combines with J gene TRBJ1-3; D not resolved. V gave up 4 bases and J gave up 3 bases, with 10 bases separating them. This CDR3 region has 14 residues. CDR1 and CDR2 (germline): SGHTA, FQGNSA. The CDR3 sequence is CASSSLVGGNTIYF. DNA of the CDR3: TGTGCCAGCAGCTCCCTGGTTGGTGGAAACACCATATATTTT.

With regard to this clonotype: A much larger clone sits a single nucleotide away, making a read error possible. The chain uses TRBV20-1 and TRBJ1-1; 10 positions match TRBD1. J was trimmed by 7 bases and V by 5 bases; bases with no gene match: 1. CDR1 DFQATT and CDR2 SNEGSKA come from the germline V gene (reference sequence). The CDR3 sequence is 11 residues long. The CDR3 loop reads CSAGDRGEAFF. CDR3 bases: TGCAGTGCTGGGGACAGGGGTGAAGCTTTCTTT.

The gene calls are TRBV9 and TRBJ2-5; TRBD2 is a possible D gene (5 bases). Looked up from germline, CDR1 is SGDLS and CDR2 is YYNGEE. The CDR3 has 15 amino acids. V dropped 0 bases and J dropped 1 base, with 10 bases sitting between them. Here the CDR3 DNA reads TGTGCCAGCAGCGTAGAGAGGACTCCCCAAGAGACCCAGTACTTC. Protein sequence: CASSVERTPQETQYF. Full variable domain (missing parts from reference TRBV9 and TRBJ2-5): DSGVTQTPKHLITATGQRVTLRCSPRSGDLSVYWYQQSLDQGLQFLIQYYNGEERAKGNILERFSAQQFPDLHSELNLSSLELGDSALYFCASSVERTPQETQYFGPGTRLLVL.

This rearrangement joins TRBV5-6 to TRBJ2-3, with 8 bases fitting TRBD2. The CDR3 extends over 13 amino acids. After removal of 6 bases from V and 3 bases from J, the junction contained 3 bases not matched to a gene. CDR1 SGHDT and CDR2 YYEEEE come from the germline V gene. CDR3 region: CASTGGLTDTQYF. CDR3 coding DNA: TGTGCCAGCACGGGGGGGTTGACAGATACGCAGTATTTT.

This clonotype was detected only a few times. The chain links TRBV20-1 to TRBJ2-1; 10 positions agree with TRBD2. The V gene's germline CDR1 is DFQATT and CDR2 SNEGSKA (reference sequence). This CDR3 comprises 14 residues. V was pared by 2 bases and J by 8 bases, with 6 bases of the junction left unmatched. For the CDR3, the DNA is TGCAGTGCTAGAACCAGCGGGAGGGTTGATGAGCAGTTCTTC. Protein product: CSARTSGRVDEQFF.